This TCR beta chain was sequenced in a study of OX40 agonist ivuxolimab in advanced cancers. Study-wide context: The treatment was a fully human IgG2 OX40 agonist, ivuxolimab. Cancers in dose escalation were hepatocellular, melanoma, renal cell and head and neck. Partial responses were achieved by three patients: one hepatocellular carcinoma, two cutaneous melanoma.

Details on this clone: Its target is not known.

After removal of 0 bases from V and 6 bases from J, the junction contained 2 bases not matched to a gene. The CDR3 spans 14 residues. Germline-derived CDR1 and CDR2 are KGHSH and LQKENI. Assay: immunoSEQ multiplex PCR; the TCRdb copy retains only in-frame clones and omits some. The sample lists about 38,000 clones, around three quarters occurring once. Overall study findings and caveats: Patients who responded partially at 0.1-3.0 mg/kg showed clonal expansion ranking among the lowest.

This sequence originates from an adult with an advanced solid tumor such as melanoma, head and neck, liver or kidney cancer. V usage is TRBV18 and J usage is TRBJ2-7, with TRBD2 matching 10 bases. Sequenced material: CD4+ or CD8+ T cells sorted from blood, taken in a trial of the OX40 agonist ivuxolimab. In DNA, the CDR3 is TGTGCCAGCTCACCACCTCTAGCGGGAGTCGAGCAGTACTTC. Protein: CASSPPLAGVEQYF.